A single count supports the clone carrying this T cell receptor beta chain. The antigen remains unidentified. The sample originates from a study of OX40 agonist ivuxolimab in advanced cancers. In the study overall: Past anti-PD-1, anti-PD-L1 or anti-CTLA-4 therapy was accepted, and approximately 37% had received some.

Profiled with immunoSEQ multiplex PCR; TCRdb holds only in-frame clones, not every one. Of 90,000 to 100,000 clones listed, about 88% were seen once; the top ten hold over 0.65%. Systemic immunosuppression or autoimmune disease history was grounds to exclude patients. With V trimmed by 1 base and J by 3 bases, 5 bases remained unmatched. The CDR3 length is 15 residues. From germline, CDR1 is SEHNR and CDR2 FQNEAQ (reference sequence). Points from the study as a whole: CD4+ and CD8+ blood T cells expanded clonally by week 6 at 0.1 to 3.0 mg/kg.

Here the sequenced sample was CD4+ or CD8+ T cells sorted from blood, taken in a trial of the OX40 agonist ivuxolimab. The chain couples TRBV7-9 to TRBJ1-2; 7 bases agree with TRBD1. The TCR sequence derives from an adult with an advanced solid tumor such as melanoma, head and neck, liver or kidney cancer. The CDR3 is CASSLDEGADYGYTF. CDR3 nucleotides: TGTGCCAGCAGCTTAGATGAGGGGGCGGACTATGGCTACACCTTC.